This TCR beta chain was captured in a study of blood T cell repertoires in COVID-19. Study at large: Both acute and convalescent COVID-19 samples were obtained from the United States, Italy and Spain. Sources were T cells, B-cell-depleted T cells, or PBMCs; the material itself was cDNA or gDNA.

This clone occurred a few times. In the source study's methods: Amplifying reference gene primers gave estimates of nucleated cell counts. Profiled with immunoSEQ multiplex PCR; TCRdb holds only in-frame clones, not every one. V and J calls and clone size are as listed in that table; D and trimming were resolved from the DNA. The table lists about 86,000 clones, 65% to 85% of them singletons. The V and J ends lost 1 base and 1 base respectively, with 10 bases between them. This CDR3 region has 16 residues. Germline values: CDR1 SEHNR, CDR2 FQNEAQ (reference sequence). This chain links TRBV7-9 with TRBJ2-2, with no clear D. Material: peripheral blood. The sequence was collected from a man aged 65 to 85 with acute or convalescent COVID-19. DNA for the CDR3: TGTGCCAGCAGCTTAGTTGGCACCCGGAACACCGGGGAGCTGTTTTTT. Translating gives CASSLVGTRNTGELFF. Full variable domain (outside the CDR3, taken from reference TRBV7-9 and TRBJ2-2): DTGVSQNPRHKITKRGQNVTFRCDPISEHNRLYWYRQTLGQGPEFLTYFQNEAQLEKSRLLSDRFSAERPKGSFSTLEIQRTEQGDSAMYLCASSLVGTRNTGELFFGEGSRLTVL.